This TCR beta chain was recovered during a study of T-cell memory formation after mild COVID-19. Overall study: Largely donor-specific sequence clusters came from two donors. Overall study results and limits: A balance of CD4 and CD8 characterized clones contracting day 15 to 85, whereas later expanders leaned CD4+. The CD4+ clones that contracted clustered mainly within CM and EM, and the CD8+ clones concentrated in EMRA.

Barcoded TCR alpha and TCR beta cDNA libraries with UMIs came from 5'RACE using constant-segment primers. TCRdb fed the 5' RACE reads into MiXCR, producing one record per CDR3 protein. The table has fewer than 140,000 distinct CDR3 sequences, around 12% seen once; the top ten hold roughly 27%. As concerns this clonotype: Its antigen is currently unknown.

V lost 5 bases and J lost 4, with 11 bases in between. From germline, CDR1 is LNHDA and CDR2 SQIVND (reference sequence). The CDR3 extends over 14 amino acids. The receptor comes from an adult woman who had mild COVID-19 (a few samples of this study predate the infection). Cell type and time point are not known. V is TRBV19 and J is TRBJ2-2, with D perhaps TRBD1 (5 bases). Input material: PBMCs or a T cell subset sorted from them (not recorded which). CDR3 sequence (DNA): TGTGCCAGTAGTCCGTTCCAGGGCACCGGGGAGCTGTTTTTT. This translates into CASSPFQGTGELFF.